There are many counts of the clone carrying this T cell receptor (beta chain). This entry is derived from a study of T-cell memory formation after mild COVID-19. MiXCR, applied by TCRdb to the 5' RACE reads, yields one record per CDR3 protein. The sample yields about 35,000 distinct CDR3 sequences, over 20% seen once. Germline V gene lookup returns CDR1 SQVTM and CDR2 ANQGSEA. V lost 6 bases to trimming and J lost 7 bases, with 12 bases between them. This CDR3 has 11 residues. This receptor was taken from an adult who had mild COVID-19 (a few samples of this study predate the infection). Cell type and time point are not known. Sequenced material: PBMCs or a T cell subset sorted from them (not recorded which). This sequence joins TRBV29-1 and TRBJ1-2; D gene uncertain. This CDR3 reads CSVALGLGYTF. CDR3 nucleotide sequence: TGCAGCGTCGCCCTCGGGCTTGGCTACACCTTC. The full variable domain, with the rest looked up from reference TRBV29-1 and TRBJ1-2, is SAVISQKPSRDICQRGTSLTIQCQVDSQVTMMFWYRQQPGQSLTLIATANQGSEATYESGFVIDKFPISRPNLTFSTLTVSNMSPEDSSIYLCSVALGLGYTFGSGTRLTVV.